This entry describes one T cell receptor beta chain. The data were obtained in a study of blood T cell repertoires in COVID-19. Study-level information: Some COVID-19 samples were acute and others convalescent; all came from the United States, Italy and Spain. Sample material is recorded as cDNA or gDNA derived from T cells, B-cell-depleted T cells, or PBMCs.

Germline values: CDR1 MNHEY, CDR2 SMNVEV (reference sequence). Trimming removed 6 bases from V and 7 bases from J; junction bases left unmatched: 9. The CDR3 has 16 amino acids. As originally analysed: Nucleated cell counts were estimated from reference gene primer amplification. Repertoires were generated with immunoSEQ multiplex PCR, while TCRdb's copy carries only in-frame clones and drops some. V and J calls and clone size are given by that table; D and trimming were obtained from the DNA. The table has more than 130,000 clones, under 90% seen once. This TCR came from a woman of 80 years or more in a cohort sampled during active or convalescent COVID-19. The rearrangement links TRBV27 to TRBJ2-3; 14 bases agree with TRBD2. Input material: peripheral blood. Written as DNA, the CDR3 is TGTGCCAGCAGACGGGGGACTAGCGGGGGACGGAATACGCAGTATTTT. It yields the protein CASRRGTSGGRNTQYF.